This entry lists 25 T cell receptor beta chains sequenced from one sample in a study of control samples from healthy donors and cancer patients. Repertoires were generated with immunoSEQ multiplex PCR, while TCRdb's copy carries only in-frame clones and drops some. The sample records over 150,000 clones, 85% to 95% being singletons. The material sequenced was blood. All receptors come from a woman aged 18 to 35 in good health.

The CDR3, as DNA: TGTGCCAGTGAGTTCAGGCGTAACTATGGCTACACCTTC. It is translated as CASEFRRNYGYTF. The J gene is TRBJ1-2, the V gene TRBV19; the D is unclear. Per the germline V gene, CDR1 is LNHDA and CDR2 is SQIVND (reference sequence). This CDR3 has 13 residues. V was pared by 8 bases and J by 1 base, with 11 bases between.

CDR3 nucleotides: TGCGCCAGCAGCCCTTCGGGGGGCAACACTGAAGCTTTCTTT. Its protein is CASSPSGGNTEAFF. The chain is built from TRBV4-3 and TRBJ1-1, with TRBD1 as a possible D gene (6 bases). V shed 4 bases and J shed 2 bases, with 11 bases lying between them. The V gene's germline CDR1 is LGHNA and CDR2 YSLEER. CDR3 length equals 14 residues.

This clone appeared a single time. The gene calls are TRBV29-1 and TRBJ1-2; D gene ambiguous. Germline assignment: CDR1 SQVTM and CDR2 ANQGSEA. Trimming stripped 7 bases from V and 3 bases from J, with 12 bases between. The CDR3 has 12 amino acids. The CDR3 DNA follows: TGCAGCGGTCAATCAGCCTACTATGGCTACACCTTC. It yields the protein CSGQSAYYGYTF. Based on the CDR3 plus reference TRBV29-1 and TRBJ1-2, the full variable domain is SAVISQKPSRDICQRGTSLTIQCQVDSQVTMMFWYRQQPGQSLTLIATANQGSEATYESGFVIDKFPISRPNLTFSTLTVSNMSPEDSSIYLCSGQSAYYGYTFGSGTRLTVV.

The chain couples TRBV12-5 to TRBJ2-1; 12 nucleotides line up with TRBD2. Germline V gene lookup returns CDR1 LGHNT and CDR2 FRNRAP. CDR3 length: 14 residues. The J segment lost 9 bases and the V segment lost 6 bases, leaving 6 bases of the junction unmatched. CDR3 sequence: CASGPSGGAAEQFF. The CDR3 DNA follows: TGTGCTAGTGGCCCTAGCGGGGGGGCCGCTGAGCAGTTCTTC.

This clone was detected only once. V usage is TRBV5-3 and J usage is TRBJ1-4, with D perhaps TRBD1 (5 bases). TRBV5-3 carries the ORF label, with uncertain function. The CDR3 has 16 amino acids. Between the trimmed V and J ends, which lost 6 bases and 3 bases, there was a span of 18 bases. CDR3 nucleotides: TGTGCCAGAACGCCAACAAGGGGAATGGCTAATGAAAAACTGTTTTTT. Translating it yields CARTPTRGMANEKLFF.

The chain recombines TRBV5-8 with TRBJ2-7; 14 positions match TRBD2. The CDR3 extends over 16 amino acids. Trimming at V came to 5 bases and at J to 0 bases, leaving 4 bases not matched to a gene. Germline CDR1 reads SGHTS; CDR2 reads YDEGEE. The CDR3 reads CASSPGLAGGSYEQYF. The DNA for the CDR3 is TGTGCCAGCAGTCCCGGACTAGCGGGGGGCTCCTACGAGCAGTACTTC.

The CDR3 is CASSHLRAGVIYNEQFF. In nucleotides, the CDR3 is TGCGCCAGCAGCCACCTTAGAGCGGGAGTAATCTACAATGAGCAGTTCTTC. The rearrangement links TRBV4-1 to TRBJ2-1, with 8 bases matching TRBD2. The CDR3 has 17 residues. Germline V gene data show CDR1 as MGHRA and CDR2 as YSYEKL. Trimming at V came to 3 bases and at J to 3 bases, leaving 10 bases not matched to a gene.

CDR3 DNA sequence: TGTGCCACCAGTGATCTTAGCGGGTCGGGTCGAGAGCAGTTCTTC. It is translated as CATSDLSGSGREQFF. This chain uses TRBV24-1 with TRBJ2-1; 7 positions match TRBD2. This CDR3 comprises 15 residues. V gave up 3 bases and J gave up 10 bases; unmatched junction bases: 11. Germline V gene data show CDR1 as KGHDR and CDR2 as SFDVKD.

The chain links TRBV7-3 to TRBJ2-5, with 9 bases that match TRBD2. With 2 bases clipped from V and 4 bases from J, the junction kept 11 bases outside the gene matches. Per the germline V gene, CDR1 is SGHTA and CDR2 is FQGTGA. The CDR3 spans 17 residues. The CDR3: CASSLGVSGGEGETQYF. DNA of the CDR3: TGTGCCAGCAGCTTAGGAGTTAGCGGGGGCGAGGGAGAGACCCAGTACTTC.

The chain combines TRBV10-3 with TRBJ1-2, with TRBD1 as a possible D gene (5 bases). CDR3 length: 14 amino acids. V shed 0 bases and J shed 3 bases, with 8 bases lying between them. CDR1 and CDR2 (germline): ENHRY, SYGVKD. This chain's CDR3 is CAISESQGDYGYTF. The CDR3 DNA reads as TGTGCCATCAGTGAGTCTCAGGGAGACTATGGCTACACCTTC.

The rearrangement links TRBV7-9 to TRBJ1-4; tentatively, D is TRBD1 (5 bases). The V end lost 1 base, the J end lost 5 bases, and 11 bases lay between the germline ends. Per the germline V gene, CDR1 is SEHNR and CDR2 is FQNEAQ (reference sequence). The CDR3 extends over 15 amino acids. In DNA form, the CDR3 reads TGTGCCAGCAGCTTAGGTTTCAGGGTAAATGAAAAACTGTTTTTT. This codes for CASSLGFRVNEKLFF.

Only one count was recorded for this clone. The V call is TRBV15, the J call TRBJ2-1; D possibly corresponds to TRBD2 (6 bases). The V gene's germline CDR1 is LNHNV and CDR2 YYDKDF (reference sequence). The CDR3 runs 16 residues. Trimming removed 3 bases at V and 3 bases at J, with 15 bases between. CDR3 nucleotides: TGTGCCACCAGCAGGTCGGGAGACCCATACTACAATGAGCAGTTCTTC. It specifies CATSRSGDPYYNEQFF.

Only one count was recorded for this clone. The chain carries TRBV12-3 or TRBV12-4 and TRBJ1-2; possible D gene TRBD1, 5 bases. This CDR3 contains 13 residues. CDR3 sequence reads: CASSLGDFYGYTF. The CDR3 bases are TGTGCGAGTAGTTTAGGGGACTTCTATGGCTACACCTTC.

The CDR3 reads CASSLGVMAEAFF. CDR3 in DNA: TGTGCCAGCAGCTTGGGGGTAATGGCTGAAGCTTTCTTT. The chain uses TRBV5-5 and TRBJ1-1, with D hard to call. CDR1 SGHKS and CDR2 YYEKEE come from the germline V gene (reference sequence). The V end was cut by 0 bases, the J end by 6 bases, with 9 bases between. The CDR3 is 13 residues long.

The CDR3 nucleotides read TGTGCCAGCAGCTCCCCCCCAGGTCTCGGCTACACCTTC. Residues: CASSSPPGLGYTF. The chain uses TRBV7-9 and TRBJ1-2; no firm D call. The germline gives CDR1 SEHNR, CDR2 FQNEAQ (reference sequence). The germline V and J ends were trimmed by 4 bases and 8 bases, with 14 bases remaining between them. CDR3 length: 13 residues.

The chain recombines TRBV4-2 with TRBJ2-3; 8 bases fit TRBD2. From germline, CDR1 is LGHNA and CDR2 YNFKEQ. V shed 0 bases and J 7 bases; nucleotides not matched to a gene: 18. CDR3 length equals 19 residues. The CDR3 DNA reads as TGTGCCAGCAGCCAAGACTTCGGTAGCGGGGCCAGGCGGGGGAATACGCAGTATTTT. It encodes CASSQDFGSGARRGNTQYF.

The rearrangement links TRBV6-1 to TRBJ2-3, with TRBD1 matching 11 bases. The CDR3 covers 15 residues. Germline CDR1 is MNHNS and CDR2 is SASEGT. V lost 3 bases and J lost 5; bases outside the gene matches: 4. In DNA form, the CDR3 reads TGTGCCAGCAGTGAGGGGACAGGGGGAAGAGATACGCAGTATTTT. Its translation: CASSEGTGGRDTQYF.

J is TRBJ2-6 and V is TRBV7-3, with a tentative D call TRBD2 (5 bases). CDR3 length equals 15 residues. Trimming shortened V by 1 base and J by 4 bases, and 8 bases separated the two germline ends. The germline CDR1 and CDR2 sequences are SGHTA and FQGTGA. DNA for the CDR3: TGTGCCAGCAGCTTAATCGGACTCGGGGCCAACGTCCTGACTTTC. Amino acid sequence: CASSLIGLGANVLTF.

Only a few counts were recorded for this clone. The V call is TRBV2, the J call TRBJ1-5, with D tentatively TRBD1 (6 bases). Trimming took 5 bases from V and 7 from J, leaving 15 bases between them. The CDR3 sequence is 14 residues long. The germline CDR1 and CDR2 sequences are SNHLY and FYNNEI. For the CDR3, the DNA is TGTGCCAGCAGTCCACAGGGAAGGGGCCAGCCCCAGCATTTT. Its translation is CASSPQGRGQPQHF.

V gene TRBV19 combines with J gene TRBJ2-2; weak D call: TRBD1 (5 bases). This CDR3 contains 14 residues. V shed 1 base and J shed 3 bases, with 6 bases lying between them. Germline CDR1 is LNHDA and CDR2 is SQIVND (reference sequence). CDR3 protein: CASSIGGDTGELFF. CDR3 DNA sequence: TGTGCCAGTAGTATAGGGGGCGACACCGGGGAGCTGTTTTTT.

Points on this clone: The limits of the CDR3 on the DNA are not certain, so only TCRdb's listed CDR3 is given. CDR3 amino acids: CASSKVGTGTGIAFF. The chain recombines TRBV21-1 with TRBJ1-1; TRBD1 was called by the table and not checked on the DNA. TRBV21-1 is a recognized pseudogene. Inclusive of both ends, the CDR3 amounts to 15 amino acids.

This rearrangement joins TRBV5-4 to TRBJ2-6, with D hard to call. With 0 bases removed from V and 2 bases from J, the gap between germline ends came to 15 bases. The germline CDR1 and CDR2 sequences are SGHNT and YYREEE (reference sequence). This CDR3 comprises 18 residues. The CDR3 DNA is TGTGCCAGCAGCTTGGTCCGGGTTCGTTGGACTGGGGCCAACGTCCTGACTTTC. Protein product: CASSLVRVRWTGANVLTF.

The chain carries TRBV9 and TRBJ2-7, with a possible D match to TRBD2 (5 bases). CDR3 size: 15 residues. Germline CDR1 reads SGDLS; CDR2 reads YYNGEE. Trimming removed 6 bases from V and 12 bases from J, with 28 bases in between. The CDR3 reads CASIRPSLGQLEGYF. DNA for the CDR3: TGTGCCAGCATCCGCCCTTCTTTGGGCCAGCTCGAGGGGTACTTC.

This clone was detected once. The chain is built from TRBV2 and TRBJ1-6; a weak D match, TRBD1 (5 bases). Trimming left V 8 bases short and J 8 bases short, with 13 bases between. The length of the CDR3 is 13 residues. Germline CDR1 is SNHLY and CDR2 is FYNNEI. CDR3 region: CASRHRGYSPLHF. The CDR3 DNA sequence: TGTGCCAGCCGGCATAGGGGCTATTCACCCCTCCACTTT.

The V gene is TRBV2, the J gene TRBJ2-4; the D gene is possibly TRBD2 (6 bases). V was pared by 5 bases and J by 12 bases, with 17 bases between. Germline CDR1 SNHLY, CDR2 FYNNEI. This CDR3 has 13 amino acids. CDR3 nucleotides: TGTGCCAGCAGTTCGGACAATCCCGGGGGTCAGTACTTC. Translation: CASSSDNPGGQYF.